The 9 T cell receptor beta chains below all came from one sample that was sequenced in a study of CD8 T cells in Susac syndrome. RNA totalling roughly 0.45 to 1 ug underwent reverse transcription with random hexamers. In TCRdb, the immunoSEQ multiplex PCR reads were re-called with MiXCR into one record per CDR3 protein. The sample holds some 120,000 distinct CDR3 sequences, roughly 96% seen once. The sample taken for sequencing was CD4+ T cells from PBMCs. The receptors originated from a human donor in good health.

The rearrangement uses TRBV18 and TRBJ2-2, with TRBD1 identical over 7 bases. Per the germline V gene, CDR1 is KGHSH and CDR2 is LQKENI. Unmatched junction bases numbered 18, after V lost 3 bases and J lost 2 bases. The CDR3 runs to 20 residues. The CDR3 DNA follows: TGTGCCAGCTCACCTTGGGCCTTCACGACAGCAGGGGGAAACACCGGGGAGCTGTTTTTT. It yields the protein CASSPWAFTTAGGNTGELFF.

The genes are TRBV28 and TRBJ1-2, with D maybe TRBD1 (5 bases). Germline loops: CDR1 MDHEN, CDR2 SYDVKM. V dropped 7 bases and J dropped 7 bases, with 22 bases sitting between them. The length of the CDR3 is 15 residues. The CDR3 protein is CASTSTPEGPLGYTF. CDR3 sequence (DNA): TGTGCCAGCACGTCTACCCCTGAGGGACCGCTTGGCTACACCTTC.

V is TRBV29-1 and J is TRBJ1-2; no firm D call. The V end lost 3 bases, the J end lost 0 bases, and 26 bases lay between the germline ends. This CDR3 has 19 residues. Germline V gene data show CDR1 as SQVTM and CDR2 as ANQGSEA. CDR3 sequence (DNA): TGCAGCGTTGATCCCGCCCTGGGGAACAGCCTAGCGACTAACTATGGCTACACCTTC. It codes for CSVDPALGNSLATNYGYTF.

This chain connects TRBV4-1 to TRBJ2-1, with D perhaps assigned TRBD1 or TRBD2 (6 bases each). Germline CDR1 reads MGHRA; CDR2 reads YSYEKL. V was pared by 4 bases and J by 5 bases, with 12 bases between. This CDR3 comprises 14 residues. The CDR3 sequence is CASSRQRGDNEQFF. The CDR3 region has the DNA TGCGCCAGCAGCCGACAGAGGGGGGACAATGAGCAGTTCTTC.

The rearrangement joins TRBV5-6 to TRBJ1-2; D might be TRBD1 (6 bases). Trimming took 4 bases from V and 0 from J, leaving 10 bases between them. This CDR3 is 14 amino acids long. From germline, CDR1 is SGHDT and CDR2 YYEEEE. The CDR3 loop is CASSRGPPNYGYTF. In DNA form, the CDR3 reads TGTGCCAGCAGCCGGGGGCCCCCTAACTATGGCTACACCTTC.

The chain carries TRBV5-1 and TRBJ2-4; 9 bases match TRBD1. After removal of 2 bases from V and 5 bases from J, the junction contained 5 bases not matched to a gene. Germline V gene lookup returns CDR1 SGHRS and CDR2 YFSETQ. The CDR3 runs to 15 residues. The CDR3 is CASSLQGAWENIQYF. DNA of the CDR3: TGCGCCAGCAGCTTACAGGGGGCATGGGAAAACATTCAGTACTTC. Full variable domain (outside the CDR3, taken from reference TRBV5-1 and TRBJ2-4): KAGVTQTPRYLIKTRGQQVTLSCSPISGHRSVSWYQQTPGQGLQFLFEYFSETQRNKGNFPGRFSGRQFSNSRSEMNVSTLELGDSALYLCASSLQGAWENIQYFGAGTRLSVL.

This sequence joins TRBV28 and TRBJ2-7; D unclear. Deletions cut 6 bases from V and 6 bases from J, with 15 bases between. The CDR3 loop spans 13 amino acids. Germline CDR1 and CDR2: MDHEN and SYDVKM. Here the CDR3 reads CASRSSRRREQYF. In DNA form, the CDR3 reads TGTGCCAGCAGATCCTCCCGTAGGCGCGAGCAGTACTTC.

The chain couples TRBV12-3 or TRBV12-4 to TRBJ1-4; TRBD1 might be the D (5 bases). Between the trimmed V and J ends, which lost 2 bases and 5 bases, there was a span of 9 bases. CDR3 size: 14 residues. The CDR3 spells CASSLWQGNEKLFF. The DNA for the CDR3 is TGTGCCAGCAGTTTATGGCAGGGCAATGAAAAACTGTTTTTT.

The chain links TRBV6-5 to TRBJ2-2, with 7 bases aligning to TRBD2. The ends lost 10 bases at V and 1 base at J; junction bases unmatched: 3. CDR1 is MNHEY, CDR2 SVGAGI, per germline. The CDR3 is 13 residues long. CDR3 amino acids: CAIKRENTGELFF. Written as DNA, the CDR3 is TGTGCCATCAAGCGGGAGAACACCGGGGAGCTGTTTTTT.